Following are 9 T cell receptor beta chains from one sample sequenced in a study of blood T cells in healthy people across ages. Primed by a sample-barcoded 5' primer and a J-beta primer mix, a second PCR proceeded for roughly 6 to 12 cycles. MiXCR, run by TCRdb on the 5' RACE reads, gives a single entry per CDR3 protein. Of about 690,000 distinct CDR3 sequences in the sample, roughly two fifths were seen once. The specimen sequenced was blood. These receptor sequences come from a man older than 75 in good health.

The chain joins TRBV20-1 to TRBJ1-6; D is unclear. CDR3 size: 14 residues. V dropped 0 bases and J dropped 3 bases, with 6 bases sitting between them. Per germline, CDR1 DFQATT and CDR2 SNEGSKA (reference sequence). As DNA, the CDR3 is TGCAGTGCTAGAGACTTCAACTATAATTCACCCCTCCACTTT. Protein product: CSARDFNYNSPLHF.

This clonotype has only a few counts. The V call is TRBV27, the J call TRBJ2-5, with TRBD2 matching over 9 bases. The CDR3 length is 16 residues. Germline values: CDR1 MNHEY, CDR2 SMNVEV (reference sequence). Unmatched junction bases numbered 11, after V lost 4 bases and J lost 5 bases. The CDR3, as DNA: TGTGCCAGCAGTTCTGCTCTAGCGGGAAGGGGGGAGACCCAGTACTTC. Its protein is CASSSALAGRGETQYF.

The rearrangement uses TRBV28 and TRBJ1-2; D uncertain. The CDR3 totals 12 residues. The V end was cut by 10 bases, the J end by 8 bases, with 17 bases between. The germline CDR1 and CDR2 sequences are MDHEN and SYDVKM. The CDR3 bases are TGTGCCATAACCTACGGAGAGAGGGGCTACACCTTC. This gives the protein CAITYGERGYTF.

The V call is TRBV20-1, the J call TRBJ1-5, with TRBD1 matching 11 bases. The CDR3 is made up of 17 amino acids. The V and J ends lost 0 bases and 6 bases, in that order; junction bases with no gene match: 10. Per the germline V gene, CDR1 is DFQATT and CDR2 is SNEGSKA (reference sequence). DNA of the CDR3: TGCAGTGCTAGAGATGGGGGGACAGGGGGTATGTTTCAGCCCCAGCATTTT. Protein sequence: CSARDGGTGGMFQPQHF.

The chain couples TRBV6-2 or TRBV6-3 to TRBJ2-1; TRBD2 matches 11 bases. The J segment lost 9 bases and the V segment lost 6 bases, leaving 10 bases of the junction unmatched. Germline V gives CDR1 MNHEY, CDR2 SVGEGT. The CDR3 totals 15 residues. CDR3 nucleotide sequence: TGTGCCAGCAGCCCCCCTAGCGGGGGGTCCACTGAGCAGTTCTTC. This gives the protein CASSPPSGGSTEQFF.

In DNA form, the CDR3 reads TGCGCCAGCAGCCAAGATCGGATAGCGGGAGTGTTCGAGCAGTACTTC. Residues: CASSQDRIAGVFEQYF. The genes are TRBV4-3 and TRBJ2-7, with TRBD2 identical over 9 bases. Losses at the gene ends were 0 bases for V and 6 bases for J; bases not matched to a gene: 9. Germline V gene data show CDR1 as LGHNA and CDR2 as YSLEER. CDR3 size: 16 residues.

J is TRBJ2-5 and V is TRBV4-1, with 9 bases that match TRBD2. From germline, CDR1 is MGHRA and CDR2 YSYEKL. V lost 0 bases, J lost 4 bases, and 6 bases stayed unmatched. The CDR3 contains 16 residues. The CDR3 nucleotides read TGCGCCAGCAGCCAAGATCCGAGCGGGAGGCCAGAGACCCAGTACTTC. Protein product: CASSQDPSGRPETQYF.

The table lists this clonotype with many counts. The chain is built from TRBV6-6 and TRBJ1-2; TRBD1 might be the D (5 bases). The germline gives CDR1 MNHNY, CDR2 SVGAGI (reference sequence). V was pared by 6 bases and J by 4 bases, with 15 bases between. The CDR3 totals 14 residues. The DNA for the CDR3 is TGTGCCAGCAGGCCACAGGAGGGAGCCTATGGCTACACCTTC. Residues: CASRPQEGAYGYTF.

V usage is TRBV29-1 and J usage is TRBJ2-4; D perhaps matches TRBD2 (6 bases). The CDR3 covers 14 residues. Trimming shortened V by 7 bases and J by 7 bases, and 20 bases separated the two germline ends. Looked up from germline, CDR1 is SQVTM and CDR2 is ANQGSEA. CDR3 residues: CSAEGSGLMNIQYF. The CDR3 DNA reads as TGCAGCGCAGAAGGGTCGGGACTGATGAACATTCAGTACTTC.